This TCR beta chain was obtained from a study of cytomegalovirus exposure and HLA in healthy donors (dated by TCRdb to about 2017). Background for the entire study: An earlier analysis of approximately 640 of the donors reported 250 to 350 Gb of sequence data and some 120 million unique TCR beta sequences from around 200 million T cells. In a later analysis, previously published TCR beta repertoires from about 670 donors were re-analyzed and high-resolution HLA genotyping was added so that TCR occurrence patterns could be studied. A later genetic analysis used genome-wide SNP genotypes for about three fifths of the 666 donors, treating that subset as a discovery cohort. The number of typed donors differed by locus: about 620-640 for A, B, C, DRB1 and DQB1; approximately 520 for DQA1; roughly 600 for DPA1; and 400 to 480 for DPB1. The study profiled the T cell repertoires of hundreds of subjects by immunosequencing and related them to cytomegalovirus serostatus. To predict cytomegalovirus infection status, the study combined high-throughput TCR immunosequencing, statistical association of individual TCRs with disease status, and machine learning. Donor age, sex, ethnicity and CMV serostatus were collected together with the repertoire data. An earlier analysis of 450 to 750 of the donors used high-throughput TCR beta sequencing to judge whether each TCR beta V gene segment behaved as functional or pseudogenic. Roughly 320 gigabases of sequencing data and roughly 80 million unique TCR sequences made up an early release that covered several hundred HLA-typed donors. In addition to the first cohort of around 670 subjects, a separate validation cohort of approximately 120 different subjects was used. Every discovery cohort repertoire had been produced on one sequencing platform. Rather than using new phenotypic data, the later analysis identified candidate immune exposures from TCR beta sequences and from how often those sequences occurred across donors. Roughly five DR-DQ haplotypes were handled as single units for association and clustering because linkage in the cohort was strong. HLA typing covered class I and class II loci at four-digit resolution. The study aimed to test whether cataloging public T cell receptors could reveal signatures of past pathogen exposure. Among some 400 genotyped donors of the cohort, an average of roughly 230,000 unique TCR beta nucleotide sequences was sequenced per donor, of which about 18% were non-productive. Among the roughly 400 genotyped donors, approximately 77% belonged to the genetic ancestry cluster associated with self-reported Caucasian donors.

From its cysteine to its phenylalanine, the CDR3 spans 14 amino acids. The kept DNA is CDR3 alone, 42 bases in frame from the first base. The germline V gene provides CDR1 SGHNT and CDR2 YENEEA. Germline trimming amounts to 2 bases on V and 6 bases on J, with 5 as the count of junction bases outside the gene matches. The cohort was made up of several hundred healthy bone marrow donors. All cohort members were sampled while nominally healthy, although unrecorded immune exposures were likely present. The donor tested CMV seronegative, placing the donor among the 300 to 450 seronegative members of the cohort. A peripheral blood sample was provided by each donor, and peripheral blood mononuclear cells were used for TCR beta sequencing. The Qiagen DNeasy Blood Extraction Kit was used to extract genomic DNA from the blood cell samples. This clone was seen more than once but under ten times. Its binding antigen is unknown. Per-base qualities were not stored, and no clone one base away is much larger.

The library relied on the immunoSEQ multiplex PCR assay. For the multiplex PCR, a mixture combining 60 forward primers for TCR Vbeta segments and 13 reverse primers for TCR Jbeta segments was used. The CDR3 region of rearranged TCR beta genes was amplified from genomic DNA by a multiplex PCR assay. The amplified TCR beta libraries were sequenced on the Illumina HiSeq System as 87-base-pair reads. Concerning the study's data processing: Across the 640 or so repertoires, a later analysis counted roughly 77 million unique TCR beta chains, 9 million to 14 million of which were shared by at least two donors. A nearest-neighbor algorithm error-corrected the raw reads and collapsed the reads into unique sequences, merging closely related sequences to remove PCR and sequencing errors. To assign V, D and J gene segments, CDR3 sequences were aligned to IMGT reference sequences. For a sequence to be retained, at least a six-nucleotide match to both a V gene segment and a J gene segment was required. A rearrangement was called productive if the CDR3 had no stop codons and remained in frame with V and J, and every other rearrangement was called non-productive. Following IMGT convention, CDR3 was defined as the stretch from the second conserved V-encoded cysteine up to the conserved J-encoded phenylalanine. Sequences without an unambiguous match to a single V gene segment were excluded from the earlier analysis of about 600 of the donors. In an earlier analysis of some 590 of the donors, a V segment was called functional when productive rearrangements were above 56.7%, and segregating when the standard deviation between donors exceeded 5%. A statistical classification framework was built to diagnose cytomegalovirus status from the catalog of TCR beta chain sequences. In a later analysis, V and J genes were assigned by comparing TCR nucleotide sequences against IMGT/GENE-DB human TR gene sequences. A later analysis assigned CDR3 sequences and most-parsimonious VDJ recombination scenarios with the TCRdist pipeline. In a later analysis, each TCR beta chain was defined by its CDR3 amino acid sequence together with its V-gene family, and reads without a unique V-gene family were excluded. To address suspected cross-contamination and a sequencing artifact, a later analysis removed approximately 600 highly shared, low-generation-probability nucleotide sequences. A later analysis calculated a clonal expansion index for each public chain from normalized within-repertoire ranks of inferred template counts. In a later analysis, generation probabilities were computed using a VDJ recombination model fitted to out-of-frame rearrangements, and the results were checked against IGoR. Hypergeometric tests were used in a later analysis to score TCR-TCR, TCR-HLA and TCR-CMV co-occurrence, with a repertoire-size bias correction applied to the TCR pairs. To estimate false discovery rates, a later analysis permuted the HLA or CMV assignments 20 times. In a later analysis, co-occurring TCRs were grouped with DBSCAN, and TCRdist sequence similarity was added when clustering was performed within HLA-allele-positive subsets. Repertoires with fewer than 30,000 or more than 120,000 public chains, plus five repertoires with anomalous nucleotide sharing, were excluded from co-occurrence clustering. This is the immuneACCESS table as TCRdb keeps it, with only in-frame sequences that have V and J called. A part of the clones is gone; compared with another copy, unresolved V genes explain less than half, and the rest is unexplained. V and J calls and clone size follow that table, whereas D and trimming were derived from the DNA. The sample records approximately 160,000 clones, around 68% of which are singletons. The ten largest clones represent less than 1.5% of the sample.

What the work shows at the level of the full study, not this receptor alone: About 17 rarely observed V segments, including chromosome 9 orphons, were excluded from the earlier analysis of approximately 600 of the donors because counts were too low. The 87-base-pair reads could not distinguish some IMGT-functional V segments, including TRBV6-2 and TRBV6-3, so those segments were excluded. Compared with the approximately 710-donor mean, donors in an Asian-associated ancestry cluster had fewer N-insertions in productive TCRs, according to a later genetic analysis. When HLA alleles, especially DR and DQ, strongly co-occurred, attributing TCR associations to individual alleles was difficult. A total of roughly 160 TCR beta chains were listed by the study as associated with cytomegalovirus. A later analysis found that HLA-associated TCR beta chains were more clonally expanded and had lower generation probabilities than equally common non-associated chains. A later analysis associated 15,000 to 20,000 TCR beta sequences with specific HLA alleles at a false discovery rate of 0.05. The presence/absence analyses assumed that sequencing depth was roughly uniform across donors, and that assumption may not be true. A group of highly shared sequence variants was considered likely to be a technical artifact of the sequencing pipeline. The only immune exposure information available for the cohort was CMV serostatus. In a later genetic analysis, a missense DCLRE1C variant was associated with V-gene and J-gene trimming of TCR beta chains, and the association was replicated in an independent cohort. In a later analysis, most CMV-associated TCR beta chains were found to appear HLA-restricted, with HLA associations seemingly driven largely by CMV exposure. The authors suggested that the approach could potentially be extended to other disease states and immunological phenotypes. A later analysis found that TCR association rates varied across HLA loci, with DRB1 alleles showing the most associated TCRs and HLA-C alleles the fewest. The classifier was reported to diagnose cytomegalovirus status with high specificity and sensitivity in both the original and validation cohorts. A further reported finding was that TCR beta sequences accurately predicted the HLA-A and HLA-B alleles for most subjects in the first cohort. Linkage disequilibrium might explain the correlated functional status among segregating V segments, but an unknown experimental factor could not be excluded. A few of the identified cytomegalovirus-associated TCR beta chains were confirmed in vitro to be specific for cytomegalovirus antigens. Only TCR beta chains were sequenced in this cohort, and the absence of alpha or paired-chain data limited detectable features. An earlier analysis of approximately 590 of the donors showed that most TCR beta V segments appeared in productive rearrangements either about 87% or about 30% of the time, which broadly matched IMGT annotations. A later analysis reported that several top co-occurrence clusters appeared linked to parvovirus B19, influenza, CMV and Epstein-Barr virus. Because some donors lacked HLA typing at each locus, the association tests relied only on the typed subset. Across donors, most TCR sequences were observed very rarely, whereas some public TCRs were present in many individuals.

The rearrangement combines TRBV11-3 with TRBJ2-3, with 7 bases aligning to TRBD2. The receptor's source is a man aged 50-59 years in good health and CMV-seronegative. Material for sequencing was PBMCs. The CDR3 protein is CASSLSTSEDTQYF. The base sequence is TGTGCCAGCAGCTTAAGTACTAGCGAGGATACGCAGTATTTT. Where the CDR3 stops, the reference TRBV11-3 and TRBJ2-3 genes take over; the full variable domain is EAGVVQSPRYKIIEKKQPVAFWCNPISGHNTLYWYLQNLGQGPELLIRYENEEAVDDSQLPKDRFSAERLKGVDSTLKIQPAELGDSAVYLCASSLSTSEDTQYFGPGTRLTVL.